The rows below give T cell receptor beta chains drawn from one sample of a study of T cell changes during pregnancy in multiple sclerosis. Sequencing used immunoSEQ multiplex PCR; TCRdb keeps in-frame clones, though not all of them. Of about 64,000 clones listed, about 90% are singletons. This sample comprised peripheral blood, obtained in the second trimester of pregnancy. These TCRs come from a female donor in good health, enrolled as a control in a pregnancy study. Both conserved end residues are part of each CDR3. The D gene is left open where the match is weak. The size field is filled for only some rows; it gives once, few, many or a size class.

D gene,V gene,CDR3 length,clone size,J gene,CDR3 protein,CDR3 DNA
TRBD1,TRBV2,14,.,TRBJ1-4,CASSPQGTNEKLFF,TGTGCCAGCAGTCCACAGGGGACTAATGAAAAACTGTTTTTT
.,TRBV25-1,13,.,TRBJ2-7,CASTDPDRYEQYF,TGTGCCAGCACCGATCCCGACAGGTACGAGCAGTACTTC
.,TRBV4-1,15,.,TRBJ1-1,CASSQDRAKNTEAFF,TGCGCCAGCAGCCAAGATAGAGCCAAGAACACTGAAGCTTTCTTT
.,TRBV5-1,13,.,TRBJ2-5,CASSLGGVTTQYF,TGCGCCAGCAGCTTGGGCGGTGTCACGACCCAGTACTTC
.,TRBV29-1,12,.,TRBJ1-4,CSVLATNEKLFF,TGCAGCGTTTTAGCAACTAATGAAAAACTGTTTTTT
TRBD1,TRBV5-1,17,.,TRBJ1-1,CASSFNLRQGGNTEAFF,TGCGCCAGCAGCTTCAACCTCAGACAGGGAGGGAACACTGAAGCTTTCTTT
.,TRBV19,12,.,TRBJ2-3,CASSPQSDTQYF,TGTGCCAGTAGTCCACAGTCAGATACGCAGTATTTT
TRBD1,TRBV19,14,.,TRBJ2-7,CASSITGGQDEQYF,TGTGCCAGTAGTATCACAGGGGGCCAGGACGAGCAGTACTTC
TRBD2,TRBV27,16,.,TRBJ2-2,CASSDLAGRRTGELFF,TGTGCCAGCAGTGATCTAGCGGGAAGACGCACCGGGGAGCTGTTTTTT
.,TRBV2,13,once,TRBJ2-5,CASISSLVETQYF,TGTGCCAGCATTAGTTCACTTGTGGAGACCCAGTACTTC
.,TRBV6-5,15,.,TRBJ1-2,CASTLSGNGWWGYTF,TGTGCCAGCACCCTCTCGGGGAACGGTTGGTGGGGCTACACCTTC
TRBD2,TRBV18,17,.,TRBJ2-3,CASSPTFDSGGRSPQYF,TGTGCCAGCTCACCTACGTTCGATAGCGGGGGCCGGTCGCCGCAGTATTTT
TRBD2,TRBV28,12,.,TRBJ2-1,CASRSGTREQFF,TGTGCCAGCCGATCCGGGACTAGAGAGCAGTTCTTC
.,TRBV19,12,.,TRBJ1-1,CASSPRRGEAFF,TGTGCCAGTAGTCCCCGACGAGGGGAAGCTTTCTTT
.,TRBV9,14,once,TRBJ2-1,CASSVIGSYNEQFF,TGTGCCAGCAGCGTAATCGGCTCCTACAATGAGCAGTTCTTC
.,TRBV27,15,.,TRBJ1-2,CASSLLRGRGYGYTF,TGTGCCAGCAGTTTACTACGGGGGAGGGGCTATGGCTACACCTTC
.,TRBV29-1,10,.,TRBJ1-2,CSVERDGYTF,TGCAGCGTTGAGAGGGATGGCTACACCTTC
TRBD2,TRBV6-1,18,.,TRBJ2-7,CASSEGPRLAGGPREQYF,TGTGCCAGCAGTGAAGGACCCCGACTAGCGGGAGGGCCACGCGAGCAGTACTTC
TRBD1,TRBV10-3,14,.,TRBJ1-4,CAIAAQGAEEKLFF,TGTGCCATCGCGGCACAGGGGGCGGAAGAAAAACTGTTTTTT
TRBD1,TRBV19,16,.,TRBJ1-5,CASSWIRGRSNQPQHF,TGTGCCAGTAGTTGGATCAGGGGGCGAAGCAATCAGCCCCAGCATTTT
TRBD2,TRBV6-5,15,.,TRBJ2-7,CASRRPSGNSYEQYF,TGTGCCAGCAGACGACCTAGCGGGAACTCCTACGAGCAGTACTTC
TRBD1,TRBV4-1,15,.,TRBJ1-2,CASSQDRQGDVGYTF,TGCGCCAGCAGCCAAGATCGCCAGGGGGATGTTGGCTACACCTTC
TRBD1,TRBV6-5,15,.,TRBJ1-1,CASSDWDRGNTEAFF,TGTGCCAGCAGTGACTGGGACAGGGGGAACACTGAAGCTTTCTTT
.,TRBV6-5,13,.,TRBJ1-1,CASSYSQGLEAFF,TGTGCCAGCAGTTACTCGCAGGGTCTCGAAGCTTTCTTT
.,TRBV19,12,.,TRBJ1-1,CASKGVSTEAFF,TGTGCCAGTAAAGGAGTGAGCACTGAAGCTTTCTTT
TRBD1,TRBV7-9,13,.,TRBJ1-4,CASSGTGAQKLFF,TGTGCCAGCAGCGGGACAGGGGCCCAAAAACTGTTTTTT
.,TRBV5-1,16,.,TRBJ1-4,CASSPGSGDGREKLFF,TGCGCCAGCAGCCCCGGGAGTGGGGACGGGCGGGAAAAACTGTTTTTT
.,TRBV19,13,few,TRBJ1-5,CASSIAGHQPQHF,TGTGCCAGTAGTATTGCAGGGCATCAGCCCCAGCATTTT
.,TRBV6-5,13,.,TRBJ2-1,CASSYGTHDEQFF,TGTGCCAGCAGTTACGGGACACACGATGAGCAGTTCTTC
TRBD2,TRBV11-2,15,.,TRBJ2-1,CASRLAGGVYNEQFF,TGTGCCAGCAGACTAGCGGGAGGGGTCTACAATGAGCAGTTCTTC
TRBD1,TRBV30,13,.,TRBJ2-5,CAWSRDSQETQYF,TGTGCCTGGAGTCGGGACAGTCAAGAGACCCAGTACTTC
TRBD1,TRBV5-1,15,.,TRBJ1-3,CASSPTGFPGNTIYF,TGCGCCAGCAGCCCGACAGGGTTTCCTGGAAACACCATATATTTT
TRBD2,TRBV4-1,16,.,TRBJ2-3,CASSHGSGGAEDTQYF,TGCGCCAGCAGCCACGGTAGCGGGGGGGCGGAAGATACGCAGTATTTT
.,TRBV6-1,14,.,TRBJ2-2,CAGRRTVITGELFF,TGTGCCGGGCGTAGGACAGTCATTACCGGGGAGCTGTTTTTT
.,TRBV6-5,14,.,TRBJ2-7,CASSFQGPQREQYF,TGTGCCAGCAGTTTCCAGGGCCCCCAACGCGAGCAGTACTTC
.,TRBV11-2,17,.,TRBJ2-7,CASSSLGATQRPYEQYF,TGTGCCAGCAGCTCGCTGGGGGCGACACAGAGACCCTACGAGCAGTACTTC